One TCR beta chain is described in this entry. This sample was taken from a study of OX40 agonist ivuxolimab in advanced cancers. V lost 5 bases and J lost 0, with 2 bases in between. Germline loops: CDR1 SEHNR, CDR2 FQNEAQ (reference sequence). The CDR3 runs to 11 residues. Using immunoSEQ multiplex PCR, the repertoire was profiled, and TCRdb retains in-frame clones only, with some absent. The sample includes roughly 11,000 clones, 84% of them seen just once. This TCR came from an adult with an advanced solid tumor such as melanoma, head and neck, liver or kidney cancer. Sequencing used CD4+ or CD8+ T cells sorted from blood, obtained in a trial of the OX40 agonist ivuxolimab. The V and J genes are TRBV7-9 and TRBJ2-7; D gene ambiguous. DNA for the CDR3: TGTGCCAGCAGCCCCTCCTACGAGCAGTACTTC. Translation gives CASSPSYEQYF.